A single sample is the source of the 17 T cell receptor beta chains below, sequenced in a study of T-cell reconstitution after alpha-beta-depleted transplantation in children. Preparation of the TCRbeta library was carried out with unique molecular identifiers. TCRdb called the PCR reads again in MiXCR, with one record for every CDR3 protein. The repertoire holds 440,000 or so distinct CDR3 sequences, with about 40% as singletons. Sample: PBMCs, taken before TCRalphabeta/CD19-depleted stem cell transplant. These receptors were taken from a girl aged 2 to 9 with aplastic anemia, due to receive a stem cell transplant.

The J gene is TRBJ2-2, the V gene TRBV5-1; 7 positions agree with TRBD2. Trimming at V came to 0 bases and at J to 4 bases, leaving 6 bases not matched to a gene. CDR1 SGHRS and CDR2 YFSETQ come from the germline V gene. The length of the CDR3 is 16 residues. This CDR3 reads CASSLEVAGPTGELFF. The CDR3, as DNA: TGCGCCAGCAGCTTGGAGGTAGCGGGCCCCACCGGGGAGCTGTTTTTT.

The chain has TRBV20-1 and TRBJ2-3; either TRBD1 or TRBD2 may supply D (5 bases each). The CDR3 extends over 13 amino acids. CDR1 and CDR2 from the germline V gene are DFQATT and SNEGSKA (reference sequence). With 5 bases removed from V and 1 base from J, the gap between germline ends came to 10 bases. The CDR3 DNA reads as TGCAGTGCTGGCCGAGGGGGCACAGATACGCAGTATTTT. It encodes CSAGRGGTDTQYF.

This clonotype was detected only a few times. V and J are TRBV4-2 and TRBJ1-5; TRBD1 matches 10 bases. This CDR3 is built from 17 residues. CDR1 LGHNA and CDR2 YNFKEQ come from the germline V gene. The V and J ends lost 0 bases and 3 bases, in that order; junction bases with no gene match: 5. CDR3 sequence (DNA): TGTGCCAGCAGCCAAGATTTCGGACAGGGGGACAATCAGCCCCAGCATTTT. This encodes CASSQDFGQGDNQPQHF.

This clonotype came up once. The chain combines TRBV6-5 with TRBJ1-3; D is unclear. The CDR3 loop spans 15 amino acids. V lost 4 bases and J 4 bases, leaving 14 bases between the germline ends. Germline CDR1 MNHEY, CDR2 SVGAGI. CDR3 sequence: CASSSDSAFGNTIYF. The CDR3 nucleotides are TGTGCCAGCAGTTCGGACTCGGCTTTCGGAAACACCATATATTTT.

This clonotype appeared many times. The chain uses TRBV29-1 and TRBJ2-3, with D possibly being TRBD1 or TRBD2 (6 bases each). The V gene's germline CDR1 is SQVTM and CDR2 ANQGSEA. Trimming left V 3 bases short and J 4 bases short, with 14 bases between. The CDR3 extends over 14 amino acids. The CDR3 loop is CSVEKGGGADTQYF. DNA for the CDR3: TGCAGCGTTGAGAAGGGGGGCGGGGCAGATACGCAGTATTTT.

V and J are TRBV9 and TRBJ2-2; D may be TRBD2 (7 bases). The CDR3 spans 15 residues. The germline CDR1 and CDR2 sequences are SGDLS and YYNGEE. Trimming stripped 4 bases from V and 4 bases from J, with 14 bases between. The DNA of the CDR3 is TGTGCCAGCAGCCCAGAGGGGGGGCGCACCGGGGAGCTGTTTTTT. Translated, it gives CASSPEGGRTGELFF.

The table lists this clonotype with a few counts. An end of the junction differs from the germline gene, which may be a read error. CDR3 coding DNA: TGTGCCAGCAGTTCGCTTAGTACAGATACGCAGTATTTT. Amino acid sequence: CASSSLSTDTQYF. V and J are TRBV5-1 and TRBJ2-3; D remains unclear. This CDR3 contains 13 residues. CDR1 and CDR2 (germline): SGHRS, YFSETQ.

The rearrangement joins TRBV5-1 to TRBJ2-7; 7 bases align to TRBD2. In germline, CDR1 is SGHRS, CDR2 YFSETQ. J gave up 2 bases and V 4 bases, and 9 bases lay outside the gene matches. The CDR3 is made up of 15 amino acids. The CDR3 loop reads CASSKAGTTTYEQYF. CDR3 DNA sequence: TGCGCCAGCAGCAAAGCCGGGACTACCACCTACGAGCAGTACTTC.

This clonotype was detected many times. The rearrangement joins TRBV12-3 or TRBV12-4 to TRBJ1-1; TRBD1 matches 9 bases. V gave up 5 bases and J gave up 3 bases; unmatched junction bases: 7. The CDR3 has 15 amino acids. In nucleotides, the CDR3 is TGTGCCAGCAGTCCCGGACAGGGGTGGGACACTGAAGCTTTCTTT. Protein sequence: CASSPGQGWDTEAFF.

This rearrangement joins TRBV28 to TRBJ2-5; no firm D call. The CDR3 is 14 residues long. The V gene's germline CDR1 is MDHEN and CDR2 SYDVKM. V was clipped by 3 bases and J by 1 base, with 9 bases between them. In DNA, the CDR3 is TGTGCCAGCAGTTTTTCACACTCCCAAGAGACCCAGTACTTC. Amino acids: CASSFSHSQETQYF.

The chain combines TRBV3-1 with TRBJ2-2; D is possibly TRBD2 (5 bases). Germline loops: CDR1 LGHDT, CDR2 YNNKEL (reference sequence). V lost 6 bases and J 6 bases, leaving 11 bases between the germline ends. CDR3 length equals 13 residues. The DNA of the CDR3 is TGTGCCAGCAGGCTTATGGAGGCCGGGGAGCTGTTTTTT. This gives the protein CASRLMEAGELFF.

This clonotype was found once. The chain recombines TRBV12-3 or TRBV12-4 with TRBJ2-1, with D possibly TRBD2 on 5 matching bases. The length of the CDR3 is 16 residues. V was shortened by 5 bases and J by 0 bases, with 14 bases between the two germline ends. For the CDR3, the DNA is TGTGCCAGCAGTATGCGGACTCGAAGCTCCTACAATGAGCAGTTCTTC. Its protein product is CASSMRTRSSYNEQFF.

This clonotype has a single count. A much more abundant neighbour one base away suggests this may be a read error. This sequence joins TRBV3-1 and TRBJ2-7; D not resolved. The CDR3 length is 14 residues. The V end lost 0 bases, the J end lost 5 bases, and 11 bases lay between the germline ends. Looked up from germline, CDR1 is LGHDT and CDR2 is YNNKEL (reference sequence). CDR3 sequence: CASSQDNRPHEQYF. The CDR3 nucleotides read TGTGCCAGCAGCCAAGATAACCGACCCCACGAGCAGTACTTC.

In its sample, this clonotype was seen many times. The chain employs TRBV9 and TRBJ1-6, with no clear D. Trimming left V 4 bases short and J 9 bases short, with 17 bases between. The germline gives CDR1 SGDLS, CDR2 YYNGEE. The CDR3 runs 15 residues. The CDR3 bases are TGTGCCAGCAGCCCCCGAAACCAAGAGAGTTCACCCCTCCACTTT. It yields the protein CASSPRNQESSPLHF. The complete variable domain, with remaining parts taken from reference TRBV9 and TRBJ1-6, reads DSGVTQTPKHLITATGQRVTLRCSPRSGDLSVYWYQQSLDQGLQFLIQYYNGEERAKGNILERFSAQQFPDLHSELNLSSLELGDSALYFCASSPRNQESSPLHFGNGTRLTVT.

This chain connects TRBV28 to TRBJ2-7, with D possibly TRBD1 on 5 matching bases. This CDR3 contains 13 residues. CDR1 is MDHEN and CDR2 is SYDVKM in the germline V gene. Trimming shortened V by 7 bases and J by 6 bases, and 16 bases separated the two germline ends. CDR3 protein: CASTNPGALEQYF. CDR3 nucleotide sequence: TGTGCCAGCACCAACCCTGGGGCCCTCGAGCAGTACTTC.

This clonotype was seen many times. The chain couples TRBV28 to TRBJ2-5; D is uncertain. Per germline, CDR1 MDHEN and CDR2 SYDVKM. V lost 1 base to trimming and J lost 7 bases, with 10 bases between them. The CDR3 has 13 residues. CDR3 DNA: TGTGCCAGCAGTTTATTTAGGGCAGGGACCCAGTACTTC. Its translation: CASSLFRAGTQYF.

The chain employs TRBV5-1 and TRBJ2-1; D gene uncertain. V lost 0 bases and J lost 7, with 11 bases in between. Germline lookup yields CDR1 SGHRS and CDR2 YFSETQ. The CDR3 runs to 14 residues. The CDR3 bases are TGCGCCAGCAGCTTGGGTAGTCTGGGGAATGAGCAGTTCTTC. Translated: CASSLGSLGNEQFF. Together with reference TRBV5-1 and TRBJ2-1, the CDR3 gives the full variable domain: KAGVTQTPRYLIKTRGQQVTLSCSPISGHRSVSWYQQTPGQGLQFLFEYFSETQRNKGNFPGRFSGRQFSNSRSEMNVSTLELGDSALYLCASSLGSLGNEQFFGPGTRLTVL.